Each of the 8 T cell receptor beta chains below was sequenced from the same sample in a study of blood T cell repertoires in COVID-19. Repertoires were generated with immunoSEQ multiplex PCR, while TCRdb's copy carries only in-frame clones and drops some. The table has 300,000 or so clones, about nine tenths seen once; the top ten hold approximately 1.5%. The sample taken for sequencing was peripheral blood. The receptors here all came from a woman aged 40 to 50 who had recovered from COVID-19.

The chain is built from TRBV6-2 or TRBV6-3 and TRBJ1-1, with 7 bases fitting TRBD1. This CDR3 contains 16 residues. From germline, CDR1 is MNHEY and CDR2 SVGEGT. The junction had 10 bases not matched to a gene; V was cut back by 2 bases and J by 4 bases. In DNA, the CDR3 is TGTGCCAGCAGTTACGGGGCAGGGGGTAGGAGCACTGAAGCTTTCTTT. It is translated as CASSYGAGGRSTEAFF.

This chain links TRBV19 with TRBJ2-7; maybe TRBD1 (6 bases). Germline V lookup: CDR1 LNHDA, CDR2 SQIVND (reference sequence). Between the trimmed V and J ends, which lost 11 bases and 3 bases, there was a span of 14 bases. The CDR3 extends over 12 amino acids. The chain's CDR3 is CASSDRFYEQYF. CDR3 nucleotides: TGTGCCTCTTCTGACAGGTTCTACGAGCAGTACTTC. Together with reference TRBV19 and TRBJ2-7, the CDR3 gives the full variable domain: DGGITQSPKYLFRKEGQNVTLSCEQNLNHDAMYWYRQDPGQGLRLIYYSQIVNDFQKGDIAEGYSVSREKKESFPLTVTSAQKNPTAFYLCASSDRFYEQYFGPGTRLTVT.

There are a few counts of this clone. V is TRBV2 and J is TRBJ2-7; 8 bases line up with TRBD1. In germline, CDR1 is SNHLY, CDR2 FYNNEI. The CDR3 is 17 residues long. V was pared by 1 base and J by 7 bases, with 15 bases of the junction left unmatched. CDR3 sequence: CASSEEGLGDRKGEQYF. The CDR3 nucleotides read TGTGCCAGCAGTGAAGAGGGGTTGGGGGACAGGAAAGGTGAGCAGTACTTC. Variable domain in full (rest from reference TRBV2 and TRBJ2-7): EPEVTQTPSHQVTQMGQEVILRCVPISNHLYFYWYRQILGQKVEFLVSFYNNEISEKSEIFDDQFSVERPDGSNFTLKIRSTKLEDSAMYFCASSEEGLGDRKGEQYFGPGTRLTVT.

The rearrangement uses TRBV15 and TRBJ2-5; 7 positions match TRBD2. J gave up 1 base and V 1 base, and 3 bases lay outside the gene matches. CDR1 LNHNV and CDR2 YYDKDF come from the germline V gene (reference sequence). The CDR3 runs to 15 residues. The DNA for the CDR3 is TGTGCCACCAGCAGAGGGGGCGGGGGCCAAGAGACCCAGTACTTC. This encodes CATSRGGGGQETQYF.

The rearrangement uses TRBV7-2 and TRBJ1-1; D not certain. This CDR3 spans 14 amino acids. Trimming shortened V by 3 bases and J by 1 base, and 9 bases separated the two germline ends. From germline, CDR1 is SGHTA and CDR2 FQGNSA. CDR3 sequence (DNA): TGTGCCAGCAGCTTTATGGCCCAGAACACTGAAGCTTTCTTT. Protein product: CASSFMAQNTEAFF.

The chain is built from TRBV10-2 and TRBJ2-3; TRBD2 agrees at 8 bases. CDR1 and CDR2 from the germline V gene are WSHSY and SAAADI. After removal of 6 bases from V and 4 bases from J, the junction contained 6 bases not matched to a gene. This CDR3 has 14 residues. The CDR3 sequence: CASRPAGGADTQYF. The CDR3 bases are TGCGCCAGCAGGCCCGCGGGGGGCGCAGATACGCAGTATTTT.

The chain recombines TRBV27 with TRBJ1-2, with 7 bases that match TRBD1. CDR1 is MNHEY and CDR2 is SMNVEV in the germline V gene (reference sequence). Trimming at V came to 4 bases and at J to 14 bases, leaving 13 bases not matched to a gene. There are 13 residues in the CDR3. This CDR3 reads CASSSMERQGETF. CDR3 DNA sequence: TGTGCCAGCAGTTCAATGGAGCGGCAGGGGGAAACCTTC.

The gene calls are TRBV19 and TRBJ1-2; 8 bases agree with TRBD1. Germline-derived CDR1 and CDR2 are LNHDA and SQIVND (reference sequence). With V trimmed by 8 bases and J by 4 bases, 9 bases remained unmatched. The CDR3 is made up of 14 amino acids. The CDR3 here is CASAPPGGTYGYTF. In nucleotides, the CDR3 is TGTGCCAGTGCCCCCCCAGGGGGCACCTATGGCTACACCTTC. The variable domain in full, completed from reference TRBV19 and TRBJ1-2, reads DGGITQSPKYLFRKEGQNVTLSCEQNLNHDAMYWYRQDPGQGLRLIYYSQIVNDFQKGDIAEGYSVSREKKESFPLTVTSAQKNPTAFYLCASAPPGGTYGYTFGSGTRLTVV.